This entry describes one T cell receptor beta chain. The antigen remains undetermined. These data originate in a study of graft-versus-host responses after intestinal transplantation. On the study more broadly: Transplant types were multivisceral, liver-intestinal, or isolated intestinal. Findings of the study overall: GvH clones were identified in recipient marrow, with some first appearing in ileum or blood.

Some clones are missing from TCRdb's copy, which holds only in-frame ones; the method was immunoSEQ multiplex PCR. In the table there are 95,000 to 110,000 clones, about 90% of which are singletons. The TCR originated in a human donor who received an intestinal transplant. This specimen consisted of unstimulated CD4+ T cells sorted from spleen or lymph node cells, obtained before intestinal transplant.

The CDR3 here is CAISGTATSYEQYF. The CDR3 nucleotides read TGTGCCATCAGCGGGACAGCAACCTCCTACGAGCAGTACTTC. V usage is TRBV10-3 and J usage is TRBJ2-7; TRBD1 aligns across 7 bases. V shed 6 bases, J shed 0 bases, and the junction held 5 bases outside the gene matches. This CDR3 spans 14 amino acids. Germline assignment: CDR1 ENHRY and CDR2 SYGVKD.